This note documents a single T cell receptor beta chain sequence. This clone's antigen is unknown. No clone much larger than this one lies a single base away; base qualities are absent. Other nucleotide sequences in the sample specify the same CDR3. The germline V gene (reference sequence) supplies CDR1 GTSNPN and CDR2 SVGIG. Including cysteine and phenylalanine, the CDR3 has 11 amino acids. The kept DNA is CDR3 alone, 33 bases in frame from the first base. V is cut by 1 base and J by 4 bases, and the space between the germline ends is 2 bases. This specimen comes from a study of shared clonotypes between healthy human individuals (dated by TCRdb to about 2020). In terms of the full investigation: A couple of women and three men aged 18 to 49 years were included in the cohort. To estimate repertoire size and how much clonotypes are shared between individuals, the study performed deep sequencing of blood TCR repertoires from five healthy adults. Different laboratories and diverse techniques were used to prepare libraries and sequence TCR repertoires, to increase sequencing depth and limit assay-specific biases. Per donor, three plates each were used for CD4 naive and CD4 memory, two for CD8 naive, and one for CD8 memory. Per donor, leukapheresis produced somewhere between about 0.94 and 8.9 billion PBMCs.

TCR CDR3 regions were amplified from genomic DNA by multiplex PCR using the deep immunoSEQ assay. For each cell subset, the extracted genomic DNA was distributed evenly across all wells of several immunoSEQ 96-well plates, and each plate served as one replicate. Each replicate PCR for sorted subsets received 200 ng genomic DNA, equal to roughly 30,000 T cell genomes. Purified libraries were measured with a Qubit 3.0 fluorometer, size-checked on a Bioanalyzer 2100, and measured again with the KAPA Library Quantification kit. A separate single-read 150-cycle Illumina NextSeq 550 flow cell was used to sequence each immunoSEQ 96-well plate. The paper's processing steps were these. Because the immunoSEQ output included only junctional sequences and no quality scores, the filtering could not be the same as the filtering used for full-length reads. To assign V/J genes and CDR3, sequences were annotated against IMGT germline references using PyIR, a Python wrapper for IgBLAST v1.9. Any read was removed if the V/J assignment was weak (E-value above 1e-6), the CDR3 was missing, or the read contained stop codons, out-of-frame junctions, or ambiguous translated residues. V3J clonotypes were defined as sequences sharing an identical inferred V gene, J gene, and CDR3 amino acid sequence. To compute the percentage overlap between repertoires, the number of shared unique clonotypes was divided by the size of the smaller repertoire. Repertoire richness was assessed with RTK rarefaction, the Chao1 estimator, and Recon v2.1 estimates of unobserved clonotypes. OLGA was used to compute generation probabilities for all TCRbeta clonotypes that the gDNA method yielded from four donors. TCRdb took this table from immuneACCESS and kept in-frame rearrangements with V and J called. Such tables lack part of the clones; where checked against another copy, unresolved V genes explain under half of the gap, and the rest is unexplained. That table furnishes V, J and clone size, whereas the DNA furnished D and trimming. Here the sample has around 2,000,000 clones; 90% to 95% occur a single time. The ten largest clones add up to 0.13% of the sample.

What the work shows at the level of the full study, not this receptor alone: Pairwise subsampling indicated that sequencing depth was expected to affect the degree of clonotype sharing among donors. Clonotypes shared by all four sorted-subset donors showed higher generation probabilities than non-shared clonotypes. Even with the large sequencing depth, rarefaction of the sorted-subset datasets indicated that sequencing was incomplete. The small number of donors limited the genetic and exposure-history diversity represented. Estimated clonotype richness was generally larger for naive than for memory subsets. Around 5.4% of naive CD4, 3% to 3.5% of naive CD8, 2.3% of memory CD4, and around 0.4% of memory CD8 clonotypes were shared across a few donors. Sampling was restricted to blood, and TCR repertoires in tissue are likely to differ from TCR repertoires in blood.

Donors were healthy HIV-negative adults with no recently reported acute infections or vaccinations. Every donor was a Caucasian adult residing in Nashville, Tennessee, USA. CD4+ T cells were enriched by magnetic negative selection, after which naive cells were positively selected on CD45RA and the negative fraction was taken as the memory subset. Blood was collected by leukapheresis, and PBMCs were isolated by Ficoll-Histopaque density gradient centrifugation and then cryopreserved in liquid nitrogen vapor phase. Purity and quantity of every magnetically sorted T cell population were checked by analytical flow cytometry. From each sorted fraction, genomic DNA was isolated and quantified by UV absorbance on a Nanodrop 2000c.

The chain uses TRBV30 and TRBJ1-3; the D gene remains uncertain. Source material: naive CD4+ T cells sorted from blood. The sample's cell subset or site, from its label and the paper: CD45RA+ positively selected. This receptor was obtained from a man younger than 35 in good health. CDR3 sequence: CAWSGGNTIYF. At the DNA level, the sequence is TGTGCCTGGAGTGGGGGAAACACCATATATTTT.